The 30 T cell receptor beta chains listed next were all sequenced from one sample in a study of T cell responses to AZD1222 COVID-19 vaccine. Some clones are missing from TCRdb's copy, which holds only in-frame ones; the method was immunoSEQ multiplex PCR. Of about 99,000 clones in the sample, about 90% were seen once. Sequences were derived from peripheral blood, sampled on day 0 of AZD1222 vaccination. These receptors all stem from an adult in good health.

The CDR3 coding sequence is TGTGCCAGCAGCTTGAACCAGGGTAGCGGGCTCGAGCAGTACTTC. Translation: CASSLNQGSGLEQYF. V is TRBV7-2 and J is TRBJ2-7; TRBD2 matches 7 bases. CDR1 is SGHTA, CDR2 FQGNSA, per germline. V shed 3 bases and J 6 bases; nucleotides not matched to a gene: 11. The CDR3 runs to 15 residues.

The V and J genes are TRBV10-3 and TRBJ1-6, with 8 bases lining up with TRBD1. The ends lost 2 bases at V and 0 bases at J; junction bases unmatched: 6. This CDR3 spans 18 amino acids. Germline CDR1 is ENHRY and CDR2 is SYGVKD. CDR3 sequence reads: CAISEGGDRSSYNSPLHF. DNA for the CDR3: TGTGCCATCAGTGAGGGGGGGGACAGGAGCTCCTATAATTCACCCCTCCACTTT.

CDR3 residues: CASSPATGGPYGYTF. CDR3 in DNA: TGTGCCAGCTCACCCGCTACAGGGGGTCCCTATGGCTACACCTTC. The chain joins TRBV18 to TRBJ1-2; TRBD1 matches 8 bases. Germline V gives CDR1 KGHSH, CDR2 LQKENI. After removal of 3 bases from V and 4 bases from J, the junction contained 7 bases not matched to a gene. The CDR3 length is 15 residues.

The V gene is TRBV7-9, the J gene TRBJ1-6; tentatively, D is TRBD1 (5 bases). The CDR3 is 14 residues long. The V end was cut by 5 bases, the J end by 6 bases, with 11 bases between. Germline-derived CDR1 and CDR2 are SEHNR and FQNEAQ (reference sequence). This CDR3 is CASSRTQGNSPLHF. DNA for the CDR3: TGTGCCAGCAGCCGGACGCAGGGTAATTCACCCCTCCACTTT.

The chain employs TRBV5-4 and TRBJ1-2; D gene ambiguous. The CDR3 extends over 16 amino acids. Trimming pared 4 bases from V and 0 bases from J, leaving 16 bases between. Germline values: CDR1 SGHNT, CDR2 YYREEE (reference sequence). The CDR3 spells CASSPLEPTANYGYTF. For the CDR3, the DNA is TGTGCCAGCAGCCCCCTAGAACCGACGGCTAACTATGGCTACACCTTC.

V usage is TRBV9 and J usage is TRBJ1-1; D unresolved. The CDR3 has 14 amino acids. Per the germline V gene, CDR1 is SGDLS and CDR2 is YYNGEE. Trimming removed 0 bases at V and 0 bases at J, with 6 bases between. The CDR3 coding sequence is TGTGCCAGCAGCGTAGCCGGGTTGAACACTGAAGCTTTCTTT. This encodes CASSVAGLNTEAFF.

The gene calls are TRBV18 and TRBJ1-3, with D maybe TRBD1 (5 bases). The CDR3 has 16 residues. The V gene lost 0 bases and the J gene lost 1 base, with 10 bases spanning the gap. The germline V gene has CDR1 KGHSH and CDR2 LQKENI. The CDR3 protein is CASSPPTGTSGNTIYF. CDR3 nucleotides: TGTGCCAGCTCACCACCTACCGGGACTTCTGGAAACACCATATATTTT.

This chain joins TRBV5-1 and TRBJ2-3; TRBD2 matches at 9 bases. Germline-derived CDR1 and CDR2 are SGHRS and YFSETQ. The CDR3 contains 15 residues. V shed 5 bases, J shed 2 bases, and the junction held 6 bases outside the gene matches. CDR3 sequence reads: CASSSTSGFTDTQYF. CDR3 DNA sequence: TGCGCCAGCAGTTCGACTAGCGGTTTCACAGATACGCAGTATTTT.

The genes are TRBV18 and TRBJ2-2; 9 nucleotides match TRBD2. Losses at the gene ends were 6 bases for V and 2 bases for J; bases not matched to a gene: 7. The germline gives CDR1 KGHSH, CDR2 LQKENI. This CDR3 is 16 amino acids long. CDR3 protein: CASSRGLASNTGELFF. DNA for the CDR3: TGTGCCAGCTCGCGCGGACTAGCGAGCAACACCGGGGAGCTGTTTTTT.

The V gene is TRBV12-3 or TRBV12-4, the J gene TRBJ1-1, with D unresolved. CDR3 length equals 13 residues. V lost 3 bases, J lost 4 bases, and 9 bases lay in between. The CDR3 reads CASSFAASTEAFF. The CDR3 nucleotides are TGTGCCAGCAGTTTCGCAGCCAGCACTGAAGCTTTCTTT.

The chain employs TRBV30 and TRBJ2-1, with D possibly matching TRBD1 (6 bases). Germline V CDR1 and CDR2: GTSNPN, SVGIG (reference sequence). CDR3 length: 12 amino acids. Trimming stripped 2 bases from V and 8 bases from J, with 10 bases between. CDR3 loop: CAWSIRGDEQFF. DNA of the CDR3: TGTGCCTGGAGTATCAGGGGAGATGAGCAGTTCTTC.

Notes on this clone: The sample carries other DNA sequences with the same CDR3. J is TRBJ2-5 and V is TRBV5-4; 7 positions match TRBD2. There are 14 residues in the CDR3. V shed 0 bases, J shed 4 bases, and the junction held 3 bases outside the gene matches. Germline CDR1 is SGHNT and CDR2 is YYREEE (reference sequence). In DNA form, the CDR3 reads TGTGCCAGCAGCTTGGGCGGGAGCGGAGAGACCCAGTACTTC. This codes for CASSLGGSGETQYF.

V is TRBV5-3 and J is TRBJ2-1; TRBD2 matches at 8 bases. TRBV5-3 is labeled an ORF, and its function is uncertain. CDR3 length: 16 amino acids. V shed 4 bases and J 6 bases; nucleotides not matched to a gene: 12. CDR3 sequence reads: CARSLNSGERFNEQFF. The CDR3 DNA is TGTGCCAGAAGCCTTAATAGCGGGGAAAGGTTCAATGAGCAGTTCTTC.

This clone was counted once. The rearrangement uses TRBV7-2 and TRBJ1-1, with TRBD1 matching over 9 bases. CDR1 and CDR2 (germline): SGHTA, FQGNSA. With V trimmed by 5 bases and J by 4 bases, 5 bases remained unmatched. The CDR3 is 14 amino acids. The CDR3 DNA is TGTGCCAGCAGCGCACAGGGGGCCGGCACTGAAGCTTTCTTT. It specifies CASSAQGAGTEAFF.

The gene calls are TRBV29-1 and TRBJ1-3; no definite D call. Trimming cost V 5 bases and J 0 bases, with 8 bases left between them. Looked up from germline, CDR1 is SQVTM and CDR2 is ANQGSEA. The CDR3 extends over 13 amino acids. The CDR3, as DNA: TGCAGCGTTCACGGGGACTCTGGAAACACCATATATTTT. Residues: CSVHGDSGNTIYF.

The chain combines TRBV27 with TRBJ1-1, with a tentative D call TRBD1 (6 bases). The CDR3 extends over 12 amino acids. V lost 3 bases and J 8 bases, leaving 10 bases between the germline ends. CDR1 and CDR2 from the germline V gene are MNHEY and SMNVEV (reference sequence). The CDR3 reads CASSFRGGEAFF. CDR3 sequence (DNA): TGTGCCAGCAGTTTTAGGGGGGGGGAAGCTTTCTTT.

V usage is TRBV7-2 and J usage is TRBJ2-7; TRBD2 aligns across 9 bases. CDR1 is SGHTA and CDR2 is FQGNSA in the germline V gene. CDR3 length: 16 residues. V dropped 4 bases and J dropped 5; count of bases not matched to a gene: 12. The CDR3 loop reads CASSSQGLAGWDEQYF. The CDR3 DNA follows: TGTGCCAGCAGCTCCCAGGGGCTAGCGGGGTGGGACGAGCAGTACTTC. Full variable domain (outside the CDR3, taken from reference TRBV7-2 and TRBJ2-7): GAGVSQSPSNKVTEKGKDVELRCDPISGHTALYWYRQSLGQGLEFLIYFQGNSAPDKSGLPSDRFSAERTGGSVSTLTIQRTQQEDSAVYLCASSSQGLAGWDEQYFGPGTRLTVT.

This sequence joins TRBV11-1 and TRBJ1-1; D remains unclear. The CDR3 totals 12 residues. Between the trimmed V and J ends, which lost 5 bases and 4 bases, there was a span of 8 bases. Germline loops: CDR1 SGHAT, CDR2 FQDESV (reference sequence). CDR3 loop: CASSGPVTEAFF. CDR3 DNA sequence: TGTGCCAGCAGCGGACCGGTCACTGAAGCTTTCTTT.

The chain combines TRBV14 with TRBJ2-7; D gene ambiguous. This CDR3 is 14 amino acids long. Trimming stripped 1 base from V and 0 bases from J, with 7 bases between. The germline V gene encodes CDR1 SGHDN and CDR2 FVKESK. In DNA, the CDR3 is TGTGCCAGCAGCCAAGGGTGGGGCTCCTACGAGCAGTACTTC. Protein: CASSQGWGSYEQYF.

This clone appeared once. The gene calls are TRBV2 and TRBJ1-5; no definite D call. V shed 2 bases and J shed 0 bases, with 14 bases lying between them. This CDR3 spans 17 amino acids. CDR1 SNHLY and CDR2 FYNNEI come from the germline V gene. In nucleotides, the CDR3 is TGTGCCAGCAGTGAATCGGCAGGTCAAACTAGCAATCAGCCCCAGCATTTT. It specifies CASSESAGQTSNQPQHF.

This chain uses TRBV7-2 with TRBJ2-7; no firm D call. There are 15 residues in the CDR3. Germline CDR1 reads SGHTA; CDR2 reads FQGNSA. With 0 bases removed from V and 0 bases from J, the gap between germline ends came to 9 bases. The CDR3 is CASSLAPVSSYEQYF. The CDR3 DNA sequence: TGTGCCAGCAGCTTAGCCCCAGTGAGCTCCTACGAGCAGTACTTC.

The chain is built from TRBV19 and TRBJ1-4; no firm D call. Germline lookup yields CDR1 LNHDA and CDR2 SQIVND (reference sequence). V lost 6 bases to trimming and J lost 3 bases, with 8 bases between them. The CDR3 runs 13 residues. In DNA form, the CDR3 reads TGTGCCAGTAGCGGCATGGCTAATGAAAAACTGTTTTTT. The encoded protein is CASSGMANEKLFF.

V usage is TRBV20-1 and J usage is TRBJ1-1; TRBD1 is a possible D gene (5 bases). V gave up 2 bases and J gave up 11 bases, with 12 bases separating them. This CDR3 has 11 residues. Germline V gives CDR1 DFQATT, CDR2 SNEGSKA (reference sequence). CDR3 nucleotides: TGCAGTGCTAGATCGTCAGGGAAGGCTTTCTTT. Translating gives CSARSSGKAFF.

The chain recombines TRBV6-2 or TRBV6-3 with TRBJ2-1, with 10 bases that match TRBD2. V lost 0 bases to trimming and J lost 8 bases; unmatched junction nucleotides: 10. Germline V lookup: CDR1 MNHEY, CDR2 SVGEGT. CDR3 length equals 17 residues. CDR3 DNA: TGTGCCAGCAGTTACTCCATCGCTAGCGGGAGAATGGATGAGCAGTTCTTC. Encoded protein: CASSYSIASGRMDEQFF.

The chain joins TRBV6-1 to TRBJ2-1; 10 nucleotides line up with TRBD2. Unmatched junction bases numbered 8, after V lost 3 bases and J lost 9 bases. The CDR3 length is 15 residues. The germline gives CDR1 MNHNS, CDR2 SASEGT. CDR3 in DNA: TGTGCCAGCAGTGATAGAGCGGGAGGGCGGGGTGAGCAGTTCTTC. Translated, it gives CASSDRAGGRGEQFF.

This sequence joins TRBV5-1 and TRBJ1-2; D call uncertain. Trimming cost V 0 bases and J 8 bases, with 14 bases left between them. The CDR3 is 14 residues long. Germline values: CDR1 SGHRS, CDR2 YFSETQ. CDR3 loop: CASSLDSMGSGYTF. CDR3 coding DNA: TGCGCCAGCAGCTTGGATTCGATGGGCAGCGGCTACACCTTC.

This rearrangement joins TRBV28 to TRBJ1-3; D not certain. Germline V gives CDR1 MDHEN, CDR2 SYDVKM. CDR3 length: 11 amino acids. In DNA, the CDR3 is TGTGCGAGCGACTCTGGAAACACCATATATTTT. Amino acid sequence: CASDSGNTIYF.

V is TRBV4-3 and J is TRBJ1-2; no reliable D call. The CDR3 is 15 residues long. V was pared by 0 bases and J by 4 bases, with 12 bases between. The germline gives CDR1 LGHNA, CDR2 YSLEER. The chain's CDR3 is CASSQDPGPPYGYTF. The CDR3 DNA sequence: TGCGCCAGCAGCCAAGATCCTGGGCCTCCCTATGGCTACACCTTC.

The chain has TRBV18 and TRBJ2-5, with 11 bases identical to TRBD2. The V segment lost 5 bases and the J segment 5 bases; nucleotides outside the gene matches: 4. The CDR3 has 14 residues. The germline V gene encodes CDR1 KGHSH and CDR2 LQKENI. CDR3 protein: CASSTLAGVETQYF. The CDR3 DNA reads as TGTGCCAGCTCAACACTAGCGGGAGTTGAGACCCAGTACTTC.

The chain recombines TRBV2 with TRBJ1-3, with a possible D match to TRBD1 (5 bases). V shed 6 bases and J shed 0 bases, with 15 bases lying between them. Germline loops: CDR1 SNHLY, CDR2 FYNNEI. The CDR3 consists of 16 residues. The CDR3: CASSDRDFLSGNTIYF. DNA of the CDR3: TGTGCCAGCAGCGACCGGGACTTTCTCTCTGGAAACACCATATATTTT. Combining the CDR3 with reference TRBV2 and TRBJ1-3 gives the whole variable domain EPEVTQTPSHQVTQMGQEVILRCVPISNHLYFYWYRQILGQKVEFLVSFYNNEISEKSEIFDDQFSVERPDGSNFTLKIRSTKLEDSAMYFCASSDRDFLSGNTIYFGEGSWLTVV.